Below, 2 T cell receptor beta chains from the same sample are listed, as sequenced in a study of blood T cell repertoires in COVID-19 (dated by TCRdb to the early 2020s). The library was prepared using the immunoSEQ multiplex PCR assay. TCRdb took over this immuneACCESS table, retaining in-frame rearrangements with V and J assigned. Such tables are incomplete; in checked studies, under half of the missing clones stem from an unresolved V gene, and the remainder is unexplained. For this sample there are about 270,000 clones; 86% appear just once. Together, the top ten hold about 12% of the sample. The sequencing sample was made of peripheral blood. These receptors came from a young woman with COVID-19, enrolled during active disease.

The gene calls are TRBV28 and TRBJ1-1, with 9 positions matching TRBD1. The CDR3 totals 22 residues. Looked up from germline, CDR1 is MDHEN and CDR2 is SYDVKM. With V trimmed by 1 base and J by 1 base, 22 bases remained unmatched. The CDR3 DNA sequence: TGTGCCAGCAGTTTATTTCTAGGCACGGGACAGGGTTTTTGGAATACGAACACTGAAGCTTTCTTT. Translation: CASSLFLGTGQGFWNTNTEAFF.

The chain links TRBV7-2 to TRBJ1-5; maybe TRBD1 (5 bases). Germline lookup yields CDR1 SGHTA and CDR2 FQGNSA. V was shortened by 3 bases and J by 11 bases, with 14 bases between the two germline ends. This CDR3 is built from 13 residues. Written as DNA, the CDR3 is TGTGCCAGCAGCTTCCGAATGGAGGGGACCCAGCATTTT. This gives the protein CASSFRMEGTQHF. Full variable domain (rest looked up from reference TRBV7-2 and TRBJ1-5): GAGVSQSPSNKVTEKGKDVELRCDPISGHTALYWYRQSLGQGLEFLIYFQGNSAPDKSGLPSDRFSAERTGGSVSTLTIQRTQQEDSAVYLCASSFRMEGTQHFGDGTRLSIL.